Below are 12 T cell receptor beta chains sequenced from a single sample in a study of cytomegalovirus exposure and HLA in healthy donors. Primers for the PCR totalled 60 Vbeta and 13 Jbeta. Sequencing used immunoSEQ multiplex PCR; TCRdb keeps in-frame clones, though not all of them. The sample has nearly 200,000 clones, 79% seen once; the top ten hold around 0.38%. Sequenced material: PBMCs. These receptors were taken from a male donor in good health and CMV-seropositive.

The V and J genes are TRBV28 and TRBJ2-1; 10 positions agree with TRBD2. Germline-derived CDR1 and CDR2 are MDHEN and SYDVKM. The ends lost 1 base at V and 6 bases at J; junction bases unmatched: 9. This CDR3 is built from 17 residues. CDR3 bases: TGTGCCAGCAGTTTATCCCTGCTAGCGGGAGAAAGCAATGAGCAGTTCTTC. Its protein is CASSLSLLAGESNEQFF.

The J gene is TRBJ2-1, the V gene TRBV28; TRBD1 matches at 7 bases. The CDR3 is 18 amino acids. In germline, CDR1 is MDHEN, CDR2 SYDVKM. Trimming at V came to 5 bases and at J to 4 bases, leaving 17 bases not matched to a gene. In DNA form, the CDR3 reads TGTGCCAGCAGTACCGCCCCTAGCCTAACAGGGGCTTACAATGAGCAGTTCTTC. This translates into CASSTAPSLTGAYNEQFF.

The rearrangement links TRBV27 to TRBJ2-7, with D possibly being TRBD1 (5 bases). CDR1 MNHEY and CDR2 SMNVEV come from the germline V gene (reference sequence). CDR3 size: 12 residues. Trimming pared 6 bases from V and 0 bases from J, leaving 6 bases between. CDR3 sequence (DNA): TGTGCCAGCAGGCAGGGCTCCTACGAGCAGTACTTC. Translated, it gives CASRQGSYEQYF.

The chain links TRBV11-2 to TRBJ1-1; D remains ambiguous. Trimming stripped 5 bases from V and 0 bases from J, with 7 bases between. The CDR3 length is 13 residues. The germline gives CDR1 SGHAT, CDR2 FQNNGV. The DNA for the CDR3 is TGTGCCAGCAGCCACTTCATGAACACTGAAGCTTTCTTT. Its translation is CASSHFMNTEAFF.

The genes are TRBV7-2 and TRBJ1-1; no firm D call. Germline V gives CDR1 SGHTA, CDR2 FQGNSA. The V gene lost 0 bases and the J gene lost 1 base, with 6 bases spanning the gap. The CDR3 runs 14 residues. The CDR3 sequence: CASSLAAGNTEAFF. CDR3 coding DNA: TGTGCCAGCAGCTTAGCGGCAGGGAACACTGAAGCTTTCTTT.

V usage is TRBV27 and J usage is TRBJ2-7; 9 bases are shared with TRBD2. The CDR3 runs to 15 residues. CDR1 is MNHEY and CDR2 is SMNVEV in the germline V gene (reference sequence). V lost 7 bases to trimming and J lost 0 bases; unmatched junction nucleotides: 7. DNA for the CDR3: TGTGCCAGCAAGGCGCTAGCGGGGAGCTCCTACGAGCAGTACTTC. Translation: CASKALAGSSYEQYF.

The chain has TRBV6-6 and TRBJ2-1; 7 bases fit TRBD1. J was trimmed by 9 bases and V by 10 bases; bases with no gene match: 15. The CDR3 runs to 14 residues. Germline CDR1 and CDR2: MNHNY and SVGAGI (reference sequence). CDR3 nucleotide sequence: TGTGCCACCTTCCTCTCGACAGGGCCCGGTGAGCAGTTCTTC. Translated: CATFLSTGPGEQFF.

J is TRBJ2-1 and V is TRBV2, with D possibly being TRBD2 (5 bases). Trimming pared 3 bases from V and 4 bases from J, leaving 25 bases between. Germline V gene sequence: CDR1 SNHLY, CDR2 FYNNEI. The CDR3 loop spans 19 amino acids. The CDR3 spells CASSEGGGLPLPGYNEQFF. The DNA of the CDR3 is TGTGCCAGCAGTGAGGGTGGCGGGCTACCTCTCCCGGGTTACAATGAGCAGTTCTTC.

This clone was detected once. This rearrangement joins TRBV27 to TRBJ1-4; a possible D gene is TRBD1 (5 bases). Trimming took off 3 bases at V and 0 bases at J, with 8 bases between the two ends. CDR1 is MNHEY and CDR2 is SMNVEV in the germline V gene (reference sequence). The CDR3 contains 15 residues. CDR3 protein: CASSFGGATNEKLFF. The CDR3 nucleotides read TGTGCCAGCAGTTTCGGGGGTGCAACTAATGAAAAACTGTTTTTT.

CDR3 sequence reads: CASSITGVNSPLHF. The CDR3 DNA sequence: TGTGCCAGTAGTATCACTGGAGTAAATTCACCCCTCCACTTT. The chain recombines TRBV19 with TRBJ1-6, with D hard to call. The CDR3 loop spans 14 amino acids. With 3 bases removed from V and 7 bases from J, the gap between germline ends came to 10 bases. Germline V gene data show CDR1 as LNHDA and CDR2 as SQIVND (reference sequence).

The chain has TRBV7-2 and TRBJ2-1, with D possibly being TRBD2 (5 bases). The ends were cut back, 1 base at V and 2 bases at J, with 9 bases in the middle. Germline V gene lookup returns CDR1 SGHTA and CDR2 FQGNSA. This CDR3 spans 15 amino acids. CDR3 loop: CASSLGRGTYNEQFF. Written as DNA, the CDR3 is TGTGCCAGCAGCTTAGGCCGGGGAACCTACAATGAGCAGTTCTTC.

CDR3 nucleotide sequence: TGTGCCAGCAGCCCCCTACCCGGAAACACCATATATTTT. It encodes CASSPLPGNTIYF. The V and J genes are TRBV5-6 and TRBJ1-3; no clear D. Germline CDR1 and CDR2: SGHDT and YYEEEE. The CDR3 is 13 residues long. Trimming pared 4 bases from V and 4 bases from J, leaving 9 bases between.